The source of this T cell receptor beta chain is a study of T cell responses to AZD1222 COVID-19 vaccine. About this clone itself: Its antigen is not known.

Data came from immunoSEQ multiplex PCR; TCRdb stores just in-frame clones and leaves some out. The sample lists roughly 100,000 clones, about 91% occurring once. Overall study findings and caveats: When two AZD1222 doses had been given, Spike-specific TCR breadth and depth rose. The number of AZD1222 recipients seropositive at baseline was only 6 or 7.

Germline V CDR1 and CDR2: SGDLS, YYNGEE. CDR3 size: 14 residues. Trimming pared 1 base from V and 0 bases from J, leaving 7 bases between. The source material was peripheral blood, sampled on day 0 of AZD1222 vaccination. The V call is TRBV9, the J call TRBJ1-2; TRBD1 is a possible D gene (5 bases). This TCR came from an adult in good health. The CDR3 loop reads CASSVLDTNYGYTF. The CDR3 DNA reads as TGTGCCAGCAGCGTATTGGACACTAACTATGGCTACACCTTC.